Shown below are 13 T cell receptor beta chains from a single sample sequenced in a study of prognosis after radiotherapy for stage I lung cancer. Genomic DNA yielded TCR beta CDR3, amplified by two-round multiplex PCR. The use of primers specific to each TRBV and TRBJ gene characterized first-round PCR. TCRdb re-called the multiplex PCR reads with MiXCR, one entry per CDR3 protein. The table has some 60,000 distinct CDR3 sequences, 26% seen once. The sequenced sample was PBMCs, obtained before or after stereotactic body radiation therapy (not recorded which). The receptor set was obtained from a donor aged 50 or older with non-small cell lung cancer.

This clonotype turned up a few times. This sequence may be a read error, since a much larger clone differs from it by one base. V is TRBV6-1 and J is TRBJ2-2; D uncertain. The CDR3 runs 14 residues. Germline V gene sequence: CDR1 MNHNS, CDR2 SASEGT. V was clipped by 8 bases and J by 6 bases, with 16 bases between them. CDR3: CASPPVFRAGELFF. The DNA for the CDR3 is TGTGCCAGCCCCCCAGTGTTTAGGGCCGGGGAGCTGTTTTTT.

This clonotype was observed many times. The chain is built from TRBV18 and TRBJ2-1; tentatively, D is TRBD1 or TRBD2 (5 bases each). Trimming removed 4 bases at V and 7 bases at J, with 14 bases between. Per germline, CDR1 KGHSH and CDR2 LQKENI. This CDR3 region has 14 residues. CDR3 nucleotide sequence: TGTGCCAGCTCACGGGACGAATTTCGGAATGAGCAGTTCTTC. It encodes CASSRDEFRNEQFF.

As concerns this clonotype: This may be a read error: a much more frequent sequence differs by one nucleotide. The rearrangement links TRBV4-1 to TRBJ1-1, with TRBD1 as a possible D gene (6 bases). The CDR3 consists of 13 residues. Germline V gene lookup returns CDR1 MGHRA and CDR2 YSYEKL. The CDR3 DNA reads as TGCGCCATCAGCCCGACTGGGGGGCGAAGAGCTTTCTTT. Its translation is CAISPTGGRRAFF.

This clonotype occurred many times. The chain uses TRBV25-1 and TRBJ1-2; D unclear. The CDR3 is 14 amino acids. The germline V and J ends were trimmed by 3 bases and 4 bases, with 12 bases remaining between them. Germline-derived CDR1 and CDR2 are MGHDK and SYGVNS. The CDR3 loop reads CASSDSARLYGYTF. CDR3 nucleotides: TGTGCCAGCAGTGATTCGGCTAGGCTCTATGGCTACACCTTC.

As to this clonotype: This could be a read error, since a much larger clone is one nucleotide away. The V gene is TRBV6-4, the J gene TRBJ2-5; possible D gene TRBD1, 5 bases. Per the germline V gene, CDR1 is MRHNA and CDR2 is SNTAGT. Trimming shortened V by 5 bases and J by 5 bases, and 21 bases separated the two germline ends. This CDR3 comprises 16 residues. CDR3 residues: CASSSPFGVGRETQYF. The CDR3 bases are TGTGCCAGCAGTTCCCCGTTTGGGGTGGGGCGCGAGACCCAGTACTTC.

In the case of this clonotype: This likely came from a read error, as a far larger clone is one base away. The rearrangement links TRBV6-4 to TRBJ1-5; D perhaps matches TRBD1 (5 bases). Germline loops: CDR1 MRHNA, CDR2 SNTAGT. V gave up 6 bases and J gave up 0 bases, with 12 bases separating them. This CDR3 has 15 residues. The CDR3 reads CASSKTVDSNQPQHF. CDR3 in DNA: TGTGCCAGCAGCAAGACAGTGGATAGCAATCAGCCCCAGCATTTT.

In this sample, this clonotype turned up many times. The V call is TRBV30, the J call TRBJ2-3, with 9 bases that match TRBD2. The ends lost 4 bases at V and 2 bases at J; junction bases unmatched: 16. This CDR3 contains 18 residues. The germline V gene encodes CDR1 GTSNPN and CDR2 SVGIG (reference sequence). CDR3 sequence (DNA): TGTGCCTGGAAACGGGGAACGTTAGCGGGGGTGCACACAGATACGCAGTATTTT. Its translation: CAWKRGTLAGVHTDTQYF.

Remarks on this clonotype: Mismatch with germline at one junction end may stem from a read error. The rearrangement links TRBV6-2 or TRBV6-3 to TRBJ1-5, with D hard to call. The CDR3 has 15 residues. Germline-derived CDR1 and CDR2 are MNHEY and SVGEGT. CDR3 in DNA: TGTGCAGTTAGGTCTGGGAGATTTCTCAATAAGCCCCAGCATTTT. As protein: CAVRSGRFLNKPQHF.

A word on this clonotype: A far larger clone lies a single base away; this is likely a read error. This chain joins TRBV6-8 and TRBJ1-3; D possibly corresponds to TRBD1 (6 bases). V lost 5 bases, J lost 0 bases, and 17 bases lay in between. This CDR3 is 17 amino acids long. CDR1 is MNHGY and CDR2 is SAAAGT in the germline V gene. The CDR3 DNA reads TGTGCCAGCAGTCGGATTCTCACAGGGACCTCTGGAAACACCATATATTTT. It codes for CASSRILTGTSGNTIYF.

The DNA of the CDR3 is TGTGCCACCAGCGGTGACAGGGGGCCGATTTTGCCCCAGCATTTT. This translates into CATSGDRGPILPQHF. V gene TRBV15 combines with J gene TRBJ1-5; TRBD1 agrees at 10 bases. V was clipped by 5 bases and J by 9 bases; unmatched bases: 10. CDR1 LNHNV and CDR2 YYDKDF come from the germline V gene (reference sequence). The CDR3 extends over 15 amino acids. The full variable domain, in which reference TRBV15 and TRBJ1-5 provide the parts outside the CDR3, is DAMVIQNPRYQVTQFGKPVTLSCSQTLNHNVMYWYQQKSSQAPKLLFHYYDKDFNNEADTPDNFQSRRPNTSFCFLDIRSPGLGDTAMYLCATSGDRGPILPQHFGDGTRLSIL.

This clonotype was found many times. The chain carries TRBV5-1 and TRBJ1-1, with D unclear. The germline gives CDR1 SGHRS, CDR2 YFSETQ. The V end lost 0 bases, the J end lost 1 base, and 7 bases lay between the germline ends. The CDR3 has 14 residues. CDR3 DNA sequence: TGCGCCAGCAGCTTGGCCGTGACGAACACTGAAGCTTTCTTT. It specifies CASSLAVTNTEAFF. The entire variable domain, with the rest obtained from reference TRBV5-1 and TRBJ1-1, is as follows: KAGVTQTPRYLIKTRGQQVTLSCSPISGHRSVSWYQQTPGQGLQFLFEYFSETQRNKGNFPGRFSGRQFSNSRSEMNVSTLELGDSALYLCASSLAVTNTEAFFGQGTRLTVV.

This clonotype turned up a few times. A much larger clone is a single base away; this may be a read error. The CDR3 ends on some other residue instead of the conserved phenylalanine or tryptophan, so this is likely a read error. The J gene is TRBJ1-2, the V gene TRBV19; 8 nucleotides agree with TRBD1. The CDR3 totals 15 residues. Losses at the gene ends were 7 bases for V and 5 bases for J; bases not matched to a gene: 12. Per the germline V gene, CDR1 is LNHDA and CDR2 is SQIVND (reference sequence). In DNA form, the CDR3 reads TGTGCCAGTACCCTTAAATTTGGACAGGGATATGGCTACACCCTC. Residues: CASTLKFGQGYGYTL.

This clonotype was counted at least ten times. The V gene is TRBV20-1, the J gene TRBJ2-7; D tentatively reads TRBD1 or TRBD2 (5 bases each). Germline V gene lookup returns CDR1 DFQATT and CDR2 SNEGSKA (reference sequence). This CDR3 spans 14 amino acids. Trimming cost V 0 bases and J 2 bases, with 11 bases left between them. The CDR3 sequence is CSARDPGRAYEQYF. DNA of the CDR3: TGCAGTGCTAGAGATCCGGGGCGCGCCTACGAGCAGTACTTC.